One sample yielded the 26 T cell receptor beta chains listed below, sequenced in a study of T cell changes during pregnancy in multiple sclerosis. The repertoire was sequenced with immunoSEQ multiplex PCR; TCRdb's copy has only in-frame clones and lacks some. This table has more than 60,000 clones, around nine tenths appearing once. This sample comprised CD4+ T cells from peripheral blood mononuclear cells, obtained in the third trimester of pregnancy. These receptors were taken from a female donor in good health, enrolled as a control in a pregnancy study.

V usage is TRBV19 and J usage is TRBJ2-3; TRBD1 agrees at 9 bases. The germline gives CDR1 LNHDA, CDR2 SQIVND (reference sequence). CDR3 length equals 13 residues. The V and J ends lost 6 bases and 6 bases, in that order; junction bases with no gene match: 4. The chain's CDR3 is CASRDRGSDTQYF. The CDR3 nucleotides read TGTGCCAGTAGGGACAGGGGCTCCGATACGCAGTATTTT.

This chain links TRBV11-3 with TRBJ1-6, with TRBD1 as a possible D gene (6 bases). The CDR3 consists of 16 residues. Between the trimmed V and J ends, which lost 4 bases and 5 bases, there was a span of 15 bases. The germline V gene has CDR1 SGHNT and CDR2 YENEEA. The CDR3 DNA follows: TGTGCCAGCAGCTCCCCGACAGGAAATAATAATTCACCCCTCCACTTT. Amino acid sequence: CASSSPTGNNNSPLHF.

The chain employs TRBV18 and TRBJ1-2; perhaps TRBD1 as D (6 bases). Germline V gene sequence: CDR1 KGHSH, CDR2 LQKENI. The V gene lost 2 bases and the J gene lost 3 bases, with 19 bases spanning the gap. CDR3 length equals 17 residues. The CDR3 nucleotides read TGTGCCAGCTCACCATCGGATTTACAGGGCGGCTACTATGGCTACACCTTC. Amino acids: CASSPSDLQGGYYGYTF.

This clone was detected only once. J is TRBJ1-5 and V is TRBV7-8; D gene uncertain. Trimming took off 4 bases at V and 0 bases at J, with 16 bases between the two ends. CDR3 size: 17 residues. CDR1 SGHVS and CDR2 FQNEAQ come from the germline V gene. The CDR3 bases are TGTGCCAGCAGCTCCCAAGACGGACTCTATAGCAATCAGCCCCAGCATTTT. Translation: CASSSQDGLYSNQPQHF.

The chain joins TRBV4-1 to TRBJ1-2, with 7 bases identical to TRBD1. Germline V gene lookup returns CDR1 MGHRA and CDR2 YSYEKL. The CDR3 runs 16 residues. Trimming at V came to 2 bases and at J to 4 bases, leaving 10 bases not matched to a gene. This chain's CDR3 is CASSQPRQGPLYGYTF. The CDR3 DNA reads TGCGCCAGCAGCCAACCTAGACAGGGACCCCTCTATGGCTACACCTTC.

The chain carries TRBV6-5 and TRBJ1-3, with unresolved D. Trimming removed 2 bases from V and 4 bases from J, with 12 bases in between. Germline V CDR1 and CDR2: MNHEY, SVGAGI. This CDR3 is built from 15 residues. The CDR3: CASSYEGRGGNTIYF. The CDR3 region has the DNA TGTGCCAGCAGTTACGAGGGAAGAGGGGGAAACACCATATATTTT.

The chain uses TRBV29-1 and TRBJ1-2; perhaps TRBD1 as D (6 bases). With 3 bases removed from V and 0 bases from J, the gap between germline ends came to 11 bases. Looked up from germline, CDR1 is SQVTM and CDR2 is ANQGSEA. The CDR3 loop spans 14 amino acids. CDR3 nucleotide sequence: TGCAGCGTTGAGGGAAACAGGGCTAACTATGGCTACACCTTC. It translates to CSVEGNRANYGYTF.

This clone is a singleton in its sample. The CDR3 DNA is TGTGCCAGCAGCTTGGGACAGGGTATAGGTCAGCCCCAGCATTTT. It encodes CASSLGQGIGQPQHF. V is TRBV5-6 and J is TRBJ1-5, with 7 bases fitting TRBD1. This CDR3 comprises 15 residues. J lost 6 bases, V lost 0 bases, and 6 bases had no gene match. From germline, CDR1 is SGHDT and CDR2 YYEEEE.

The V call is TRBV9, the J call TRBJ1-2; the match to TRBD1 covers 12 bases. The CDR3 has 14 residues. Germline CDR1 is SGDLS and CDR2 is YYNGEE. V lost 3 bases and J lost 4; bases outside the gene matches: 1. The CDR3 DNA is TGTGCCAGCAGCGCGGGACAGGGGGCCTATGGCTACACCTTC. Amino acid sequence: CASSAGQGAYGYTF.

V is TRBV13 and J is TRBJ2-1, with D unclear. The CDR3 length is 15 residues. The V end was cut by 5 bases, the J end by 6 bases, with 17 bases between. In germline, CDR1 is PRHDT, CDR2 FYEKMQ (reference sequence). CDR3 sequence reads: CASSPILSLSNEQFF. CDR3 nucleotides: TGTGCCAGCAGCCCAATCCTTAGTCTTTCCAATGAGCAGTTCTTC.

The chain uses TRBV5-5 and TRBJ1-2, with 8 bases aligning to TRBD1. The V gene end was trimmed by 1 base and the J gene end by 2 bases; junction bases not matched to a gene: 4. Looked up from germline, CDR1 is SGHKS and CDR2 is YYEKEE (reference sequence). The CDR3 sequence is 15 residues long. The CDR3 coding sequence is TGTGCCAGCAGCTTGTCCGGGACAGGAAACTATGGCTACACCTTC. Protein: CASSLSGTGNYGYTF.

The chain is built from TRBV7-3 and TRBJ2-3; 9 bases are a match to TRBD2. The ends lost 2 bases at V and 2 bases at J; junction bases unmatched: 5. CDR1 and CDR2 from the germline V gene are SGHTA and FQGTGA. The CDR3 length is 16 residues. The CDR3 region is CASSLLASGDTDTQYF. The CDR3 DNA is TGTGCCAGCAGCTTACTTGCTAGCGGGGACACAGATACGCAGTATTTT.

The rearrangement links TRBV27 to TRBJ1-1, with D possibly TRBD1 on 5 matching bases. Germline-derived CDR1 and CDR2 are MNHEY and SMNVEV (reference sequence). V was cut by 1 base and J by 1 base, with 7 bases left in between. The CDR3 contains 14 residues. CDR3 in amino acids: CASSLYRRNTEAFF. The CDR3 DNA reads as TGTGCCAGCAGTTTATACAGGCGGAACACTGAAGCTTTCTTT.

The gene calls are TRBV11-1 and TRBJ1-1, with 7 bases aligning to TRBD1. The CDR3 runs to 18 residues. After removal of 5 bases from V and 1 base from J, the junction contained 16 bases not matched to a gene. Germline V gene sequence: CDR1 SGHAT, CDR2 FQDESV (reference sequence). The CDR3: CASSASRLIGDRNTEAFF. The CDR3 DNA is TGTGCCAGCAGCGCTTCCCGCCTGATTGGGGACAGGAACACTGAAGCTTTCTTT.

The CDR3 coding sequence is TGTGCCAGCAGCCTGTCCCCTTTGCAGGCTAACTATGGCTACACCTTC. Translation: CASSLSPLQANYGYTF. This chain uses TRBV4-2 with TRBJ1-2; D is ambiguous. CDR3 length equals 16 residues. The germline gives CDR1 LGHNA, CDR2 YNFKEQ. V lost 4 bases, J lost 0 bases, and 15 bases lay in between.

This chain uses TRBV30 with TRBJ2-5; 7 positions match TRBD2. Germline CDR1 reads GTSNPN; CDR2 reads SVGIG (reference sequence). The CDR3 totals 13 residues. V dropped 2 bases and J dropped 2; count of bases not matched to a gene: 2. The CDR3 spells CAWSSGGQETQYF. CDR3 bases: TGTGCCTGGAGTTCGGGGGGTCAAGAGACCCAGTACTTC.

The V and J genes are TRBV10-3 and TRBJ1-3; D is perhaps TRBD1 (5 bases). The CDR3 length is 13 residues. Germline values: CDR1 ENHRY, CDR2 SYGVKD. Trimming took 7 bases from V and 2 from J, leaving 9 bases between them. The CDR3 is CAITREAGNTIYF. The CDR3, as DNA: TGTGCCATCACCAGGGAGGCTGGAAACACCATATATTTT.

The V and J genes are TRBV5-1 and TRBJ2-7, with TRBD2 as a possible D gene (6 bases). The germline CDR1 and CDR2 sequences are SGHRS and YFSETQ. The length of the CDR3 is 14 residues. V was clipped by 1 base and J by 7 bases, with 15 bases between them. CDR3 in amino acids: CASSLTTAAGEQYF. The CDR3 DNA sequence: TGCGCCAGCAGCTTGACGACGGCCGCGGGGGAGCAGTACTTC.

This clone was seen once. V and J are TRBV4-3 and TRBJ2-4; 7 bases match TRBD2. The CDR3 is made up of 15 amino acids. V lost 1 base to trimming and J lost 5 bases; unmatched junction nucleotides: 5. The germline V gene encodes CDR1 LGHNA and CDR2 YSLEER. Here the CDR3 reads CASSQVVGGENIQYF. For the CDR3, the DNA is TGCGCCAGCAGCCAAGTAGTGGGAGGGGAAAACATTCAGTACTTC.

The chain employs TRBV19 and TRBJ1-1; D is undetermined. CDR1 LNHDA and CDR2 SQIVND come from the germline V gene (reference sequence). The germline V and J ends were trimmed by 4 bases and 3 bases, with 12 bases remaining between them. The CDR3 runs 14 residues. DNA of the CDR3: TGTGCCAGTAGTAACCCGGGAACTTACACTGAAGCTTTCTTT. The encoded protein is CASSNPGTYTEAFF.

The chain combines TRBV6-5 with TRBJ1-5, with 9 bases that match TRBD1. Germline CDR1 is MNHEY and CDR2 is SVGAGI. The CDR3 is made up of 12 amino acids. With V trimmed by 9 bases and J by 5 bases, 2 bases remained unmatched. CDR3 sequence: CASWTGDQPQHF. The DNA of the CDR3 is TGTGCCAGTTGGACAGGGGATCAGCCCCAGCATTTT.

The chain is built from TRBV7-3 and TRBJ2-5; D possibly corresponds to TRBD1 (5 bases). TRBJ2-7 explains the end of the DNA better; the J call may be wrong. Germline V gives CDR1 SGHTA, CDR2 FQGTGA. CDR3 size: 16 residues. This CDR3 is CASSLSPHQTAYEQYF. CDR3 DNA: TGTGCCAGCAGTCTCTCCCCTCATCAGACAGCCTACGAGCAGTACTTC.

J is TRBJ1-5 and V is TRBV18, with a weak D call TRBD1 (6 bases). The CDR3 has 15 residues. Germline V gene sequence: CDR1 KGHSH, CDR2 LQKENI. V lost 4 bases to trimming and J lost 4 bases, with 14 bases between them. In DNA, the CDR3 is TGTGCCAGCTCACGGACAGCCCTGGGAAATCAGCCCCAGCATTTT. Translating gives CASSRTALGNQPQHF.

The CDR3 region is CASRIGTVNYNSPLHF. The CDR3 DNA sequence: TGTGCCAGCAGAATCGGGACAGTTAACTATAATTCACCCCTCCACTTT. The J gene is TRBJ1-6, the V gene TRBV5-4; TRBD1 matches 7 bases. There are 16 residues in the CDR3. The germline CDR1 and CDR2 sequences are SGHNT and YYREEE (reference sequence). J lost 3 bases, V lost 5 bases, and 8 bases had no gene match.

This chain uses TRBV6-5 with TRBJ2-5; D may be TRBD2 (6 bases). CDR1 MNHEY and CDR2 SVGAGI come from the germline V gene. The V and J ends lost 5 bases and 4 bases respectively, with 14 bases between them. The CDR3 is made up of 14 amino acids. Here the CDR3 reads CASSRSRGGETQYF. DNA for the CDR3: TGTGCCAGCAGTCGCTCGCGGGGCGGAGAGACCCAGTACTTC.

The genes are TRBV7-2 and TRBJ2-7; 8 positions agree with TRBD2. The CDR3 loop spans 15 amino acids. V trimming: 4 bases; J trimming: 5 bases; junction bases outside the gene matches: 10. Germline values: CDR1 SGHTA, CDR2 FQGNSA. This CDR3 reads CASSWTSGGPNEQYF. CDR3 coding DNA: TGTGCCAGCAGCTGGACCTCGGGGGGGCCCAACGAGCAGTACTTC.